The 8 T cell receptor beta chains below all came from one sample that was sequenced in a study of breast tumors, draining lymph nodes, adjacent tissues. Axillary draining lymph nodes of breast cancer patients supplied the node samples. Via MiXCR, TCRdb re-called the multiplex PCR reads, giving one row per CDR3 protein. The sample consists of 200,000 to 250,000 distinct CDR3 sequences, about 34% of them appearing once. Sequenced sample: axillary lymph node tissue. Receptors were obtained from a female donor with breast cancer. Some clones in this sample may be carry-over from other donors' samples.

This clonotype was counted ten times or more. The chain carries TRBV28 and TRBJ2-7, with TRBD1 matching 9 bases. CDR1 and CDR2 (germline): MDHEN, SYDVKM. The J segment lost 4 bases and the V segment lost 6 bases, leaving 13 bases of the junction unmatched. The length of the CDR3 is 16 residues. The CDR3 region has the DNA TGTGCCAGCAGCAGTGGATGGACAGGGGTAATGTACGAGCAGTACTTC. Translated: CASSSGWTGVMYEQYF.

This clonotype was seen repeatedly, ten times or more. V is TRBV7-2 and J is TRBJ1-5; D remains ambiguous. The CDR3 loop spans 16 amino acids. The germline V gene has CDR1 SGHTA and CDR2 FQGNSA. With 0 bases removed from V and 4 bases from J, the gap between germline ends came to 13 bases. Here the CDR3 reads CASSLALGWGNQPQHF. CDR3 nucleotides: TGTGCCAGCAGCTTAGCGTTAGGCTGGGGAAATCAGCCCCAGCATTTT.

This clonotype appeared many times. A read error is possible here, since a much larger clone lies one base away. The V gene is TRBV20-1, the J gene TRBJ2-1; no clear D gene. The germline V gene encodes CDR1 DFQATT and CDR2 SNEGSKA (reference sequence). CDR3 length: 14 amino acids. Trimming cost V 6 bases and J 9 bases, with 21 bases left between them. CDR3 region: CSAYGEFLGAEQFF. The CDR3 bases are TGCAGTGCATACGGCGAGTTCCTAGGCGCTGAGCAGTTCTTC.

This clonotype was detected once. J is TRBJ2-5 and V is TRBV12-3 or TRBV12-4; perhaps TRBD2 as D (5 bases). This CDR3 has 14 amino acids. Trimming removed 8 bases at V and 4 bases at J, with 17 bases between. Here the CDR3 DNA reads TGTGCCAGCTCAATCCAGCGGAGCAGAGAGACCCAGTACTTC. Residues: CASSIQRSRETQYF.

This clonotype was counted ten times or more. This chain uses TRBV4-1 with TRBJ2-6; no definite D call. Deletions cut 2 bases from V and 0 bases from J, with 2 bases between. CDR3 length equals 14 residues. Germline V gives CDR1 MGHRA, CDR2 YSYEKL. The CDR3 is CASSQYSGANVLTF. The DNA for the CDR3 is TGCGCCAGCAGCCAATACTCTGGGGCCAACGTCCTGACTTTC.

This clonotype was found many times. The chain recombines TRBV12-3 or TRBV12-4 with TRBJ2-2; D gene unclear. The V gene lost 0 bases and the J gene lost 3 bases, with 2 bases spanning the gap. The CDR3 covers 13 residues. The CDR3 sequence: CASSLADTGELFF. CDR3 DNA: TGTGCCAGCAGTTTAGCGGACACCGGGGAGCTGTTTTTT.

A remark on this clonotype: Being one base from a much bigger clone, this may be a read error. This sequence joins TRBV20-1 and TRBJ2-4, with 8 bases aligning to TRBD1. CDR1 and CDR2 from the germline V gene are DFQATT and SNEGSKA (reference sequence). CDR3 length equals 13 residues. CDR3 protein: CGAPDRVRDIQYF. In nucleotides, the CDR3 is TGCGGTGCCCCGGACAGGGTGAGGGACATTCAGTACTTC.

In its sample, this clonotype was seen many times. The chain employs TRBV24-1 and TRBJ2-1; perhaps TRBD2 as D (5 bases). The CDR3 loop spans 16 amino acids. V lost 2 bases and J 7 bases, leaving 17 bases between the germline ends. Germline values: CDR1 KGHDR, CDR2 SFDVKD. In nucleotides, the CDR3 is TGTGCCACCAGTGATTCGGCCGGACTCTGGGAAAATGAGCAGTTCTTC. This translates into CATSDSAGLWENEQFF.